These 6 T cell receptor beta chains came from one sample sequenced in a study of vaccination and CD4 T cells after COVID-19. Their recognized antigens are unknown. Sequencing of DNA taken from cultured CD4+ T cells relied on the Oncomine TCR Beta short-read assay. MiXCR was run by TCRdb on the PCR reads, yielding one entry per CDR3 protein. Here the sample spans 20,000 to 30,000 distinct CDR3 sequences, more than 30% being singletons. Time point meaning: late sampling 161 to 241 days after vaccination in a few convalescent patients. Treatment given: approximately nine-day PBMC culture with coronavirus spike peptide pools or control peptides (ViraFEST assay). This specimen was CD4+ T cells from blood, cultured in vitro, taken about 7 months after SARS-CoV-2 vaccination. Receptor source: a human donor who had recovered from COVID-19.

In its sample, this clonotype was seen a few times. V and J are TRBV20-1 and TRBJ2-3; 12 nucleotides align to TRBD2. V lost 3 bases, J lost 3 bases, and 10 bases stayed unmatched. The CDR3 has 17 amino acids. The germline CDR1 and CDR2 sequences are DFQATT and SNEGSKA (reference sequence). The CDR3 region has the DNA TGCAGTGCTAGGATGGCTAGCGGGAGGGCCGGGACAGATACGCAGTATTTT. It encodes CSARMASGRAGTDTQYF.

This clonotype was seen a handful of times. This rearrangement joins TRBV27 to TRBJ1-5; D not resolved. Germline values: CDR1 MNHEY, CDR2 SMNVEV (reference sequence). Trimming cost V 4 bases and J 2 bases, with 18 bases left between them. This CDR3 has 17 residues. The CDR3 region is CASSSWTQDGGNQPQHF. CDR3 in DNA: TGTGCCAGCAGTTCCTGGACCCAGGATGGGGGCAATCAGCCCCAGCATTTT.

This clonotype came up a few times. The chain employs TRBV7-9 and TRBJ2-2; D is uncertain. Germline V gene sequence: CDR1 SEHNR, CDR2 FQNEAQ (reference sequence). V was trimmed by 5 bases and J by 13 bases, leaving 11 bases between them. The CDR3 extends over 11 amino acids. The DNA of the CDR3 is TGTGCCAGCAGCCTGACACGCGGGCTGTTTTTT. Translating gives CASSLTRGLFF.

The V gene is TRBV20-1, the J gene TRBJ2-7; TRBD2 is a possible D gene (6 bases). The CDR3 sequence is 12 residues long. Germline V gene data show CDR1 as DFQATT and CDR2 as SNEGSKA (reference sequence). V was clipped by 5 bases and J by 2 bases, with 10 bases between them. The CDR3 DNA reads TGCAGTGCTTTGCGGGGAACCTACGAGCAGTACTTC. This sequence encodes CSALRGTYEQYF.

This clonotype was found a few times. The rearrangement links TRBV27 to TRBJ2-1; the match to TRBD2 covers 14 bases. There are 15 residues in the CDR3. CDR1 and CDR2 from the germline V gene are MNHEY and SMNVEV (reference sequence). V gave up 4 bases and J gave up 9 bases; unmatched junction bases: 5. The CDR3 nucleotides read TGTGCCAGCAGTTATGGACTAGCGGGAGGTAGTGAGCAGTTCTTC. Its translation: CASSYGLAGGSEQFF.

This clonotype occurred a few times. This sequence joins TRBV20-1 and TRBJ2-1; tentative D call: TRBD2 (5 bases). Germline loops: CDR1 DFQATT, CDR2 SNEGSKA (reference sequence). This CDR3 contains 12 residues. V was pared by 6 bases and J by 5 bases, with 11 bases between. CDR3 region: CSARGENNEQFF. As DNA, the CDR3 is TGCAGTGCACGGGGTGAGAACAATGAGCAGTTCTTC.